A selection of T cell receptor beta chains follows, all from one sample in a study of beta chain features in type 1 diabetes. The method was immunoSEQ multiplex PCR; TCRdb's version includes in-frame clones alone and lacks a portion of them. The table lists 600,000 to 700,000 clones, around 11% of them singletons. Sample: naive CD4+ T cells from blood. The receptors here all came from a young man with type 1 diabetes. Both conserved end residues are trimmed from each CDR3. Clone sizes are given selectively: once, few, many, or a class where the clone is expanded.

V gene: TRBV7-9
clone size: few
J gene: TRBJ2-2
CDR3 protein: ASSPRQTTNTGELF

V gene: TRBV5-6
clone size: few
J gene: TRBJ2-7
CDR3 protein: ASSFGTRFYEQY

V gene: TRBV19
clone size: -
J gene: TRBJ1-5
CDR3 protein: ASSMPATAQNQPQH

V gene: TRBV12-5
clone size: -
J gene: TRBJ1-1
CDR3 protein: ASGLGPNSAEAF

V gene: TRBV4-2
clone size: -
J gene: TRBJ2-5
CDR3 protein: ASSQGGLAGYQETQY

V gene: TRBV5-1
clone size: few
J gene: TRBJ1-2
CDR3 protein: ASSLETYGYT

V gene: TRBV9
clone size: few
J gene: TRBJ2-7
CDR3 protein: ASSPEAVTYEQY

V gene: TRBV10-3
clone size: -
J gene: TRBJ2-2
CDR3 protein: AIRGQEATGELF

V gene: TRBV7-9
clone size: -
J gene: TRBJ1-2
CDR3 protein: ASSSMTGGYGYT

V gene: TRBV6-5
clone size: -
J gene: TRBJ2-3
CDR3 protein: ASNRDRASADTQY

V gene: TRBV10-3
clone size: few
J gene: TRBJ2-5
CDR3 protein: AIQGARETQY

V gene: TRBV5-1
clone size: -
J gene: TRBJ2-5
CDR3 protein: ASSTSGELETQY

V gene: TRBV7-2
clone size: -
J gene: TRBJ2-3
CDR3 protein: ASSLQQGGTDTQY

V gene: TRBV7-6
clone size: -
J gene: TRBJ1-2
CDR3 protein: ASSLALGDGYT

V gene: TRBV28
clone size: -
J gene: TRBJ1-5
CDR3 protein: ASSLGQLNQPQH

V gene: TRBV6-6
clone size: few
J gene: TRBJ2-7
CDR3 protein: ASSYSSQGSEQY

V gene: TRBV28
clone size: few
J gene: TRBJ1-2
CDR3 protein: ASSKGTEAYGYT

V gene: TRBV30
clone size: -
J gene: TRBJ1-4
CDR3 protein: AWSGQGSGEKLF

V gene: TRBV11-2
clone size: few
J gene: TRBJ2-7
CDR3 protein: AGEGTGSLEQY

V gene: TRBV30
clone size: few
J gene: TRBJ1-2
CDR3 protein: AWGGGNGGYT

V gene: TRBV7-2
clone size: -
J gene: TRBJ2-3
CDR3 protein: ASSSGGSTDTQY

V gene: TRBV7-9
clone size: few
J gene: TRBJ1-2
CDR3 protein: ASSLGASEYGYT

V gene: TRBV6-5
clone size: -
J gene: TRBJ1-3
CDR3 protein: ASSYSWGSSGNTIY

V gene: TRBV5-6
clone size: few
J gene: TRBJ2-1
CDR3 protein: ASSSGLRGTNEQF

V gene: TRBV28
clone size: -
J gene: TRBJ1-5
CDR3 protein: ASSLNDNQPQH

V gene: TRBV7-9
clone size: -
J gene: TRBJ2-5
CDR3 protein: ASSLLAGQETQY

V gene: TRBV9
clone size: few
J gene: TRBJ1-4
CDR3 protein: ASSSRVKTNEKLF

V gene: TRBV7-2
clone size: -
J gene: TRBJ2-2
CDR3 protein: ASSLRTGSSTGELF

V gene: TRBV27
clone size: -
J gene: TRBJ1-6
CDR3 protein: ASSLTTGGNSPLH

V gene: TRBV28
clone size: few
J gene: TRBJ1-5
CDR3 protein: ASSTGSPSNQPQH

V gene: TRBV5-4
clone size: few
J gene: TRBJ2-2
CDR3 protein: ASSWGSLGTGELF

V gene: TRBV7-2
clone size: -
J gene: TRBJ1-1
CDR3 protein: ASSLIGRANTEAF

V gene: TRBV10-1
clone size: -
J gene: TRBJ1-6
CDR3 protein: ASSVRGSYNSPLH

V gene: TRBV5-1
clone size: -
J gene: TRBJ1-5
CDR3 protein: ASSLGTDNQPQH

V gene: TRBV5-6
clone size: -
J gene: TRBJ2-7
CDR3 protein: ASSLWTAYEQY

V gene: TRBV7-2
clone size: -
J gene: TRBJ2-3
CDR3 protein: ASSYGREVNTQY

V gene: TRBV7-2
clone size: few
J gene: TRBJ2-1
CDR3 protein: ASSLVQGVGYQQF

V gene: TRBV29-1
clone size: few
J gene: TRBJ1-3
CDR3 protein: SVSPGTVRGNTIY

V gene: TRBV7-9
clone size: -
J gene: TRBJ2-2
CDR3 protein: ASREEGSGTGELF

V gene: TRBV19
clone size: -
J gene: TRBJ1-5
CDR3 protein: ASSFSTGDQPQH

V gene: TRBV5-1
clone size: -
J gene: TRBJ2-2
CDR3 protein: ASSLEFGNTGELF

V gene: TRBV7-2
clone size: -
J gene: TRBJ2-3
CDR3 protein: ASSLGGAGSGGYTDTQY

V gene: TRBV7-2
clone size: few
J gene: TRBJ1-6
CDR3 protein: ASSGTGNSPLH

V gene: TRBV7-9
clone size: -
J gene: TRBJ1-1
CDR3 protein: ASSLQQGMNTEAF

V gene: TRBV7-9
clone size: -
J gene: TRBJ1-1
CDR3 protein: ASSIRQGDTEAF

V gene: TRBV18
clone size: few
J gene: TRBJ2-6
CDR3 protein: ASSPPNSGANVLT

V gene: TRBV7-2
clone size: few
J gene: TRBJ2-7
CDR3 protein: ASSPGTDHEQY

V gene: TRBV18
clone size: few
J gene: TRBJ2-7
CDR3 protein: ASSPGTGVLYEQY

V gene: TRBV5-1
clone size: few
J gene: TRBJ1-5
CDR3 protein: ASSPGTGNQPQH

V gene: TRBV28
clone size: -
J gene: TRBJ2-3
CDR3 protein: ASRLADTQY

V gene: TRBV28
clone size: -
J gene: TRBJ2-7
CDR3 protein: ASSAGTGVDEQY

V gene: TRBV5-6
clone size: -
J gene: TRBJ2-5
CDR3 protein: ASSLVEPTQETQY

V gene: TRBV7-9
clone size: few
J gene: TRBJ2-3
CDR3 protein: ASSLAAYTDTQY